This entry is about one T cell receptor beta chain. Antigen unknown. Primers for the PCR totalled 60 Vbeta and 13 Jbeta. The data were produced by immunoSEQ multiplex PCR, yet TCRdb's version contains in-frame clones alone and is incomplete. The table lists under 200,000 clones, over 75% of them singletons. CDR1 and CDR2 from the germline V gene are KGHSH and LQKENI. V shed 2 bases and J shed 2 bases, with 6 bases lying between them. This CDR3 comprises 14 residues. Donors likely had unrecorded immune exposures despite being nominally healthy when sampled. This sample stems from a study of cytomegalovirus exposure and HLA in healthy donors. Findings and limits, study-wide: As confirmed in vitro, a few CMV-associated chains were specific for CMV antigens. Cytomegalovirus status, reportedly, was diagnosed with high specificity and sensitivity by the classifier. By a later analysis, the bulk of CMV-associated TCR beta chains appeared HLA-restricted.

The sequence came from a middle-aged man in good health and CMV-seropositive. The rearrangement links TRBV18 to TRBJ2-2; D ambiguous. What was sequenced was PBMCs. The CDR3 region is CASSPNGNTGELFF. The CDR3 nucleotides are TGTGCCAGCTCACCAAACGGTAACACCGGGGAGCTGTTTTTT.